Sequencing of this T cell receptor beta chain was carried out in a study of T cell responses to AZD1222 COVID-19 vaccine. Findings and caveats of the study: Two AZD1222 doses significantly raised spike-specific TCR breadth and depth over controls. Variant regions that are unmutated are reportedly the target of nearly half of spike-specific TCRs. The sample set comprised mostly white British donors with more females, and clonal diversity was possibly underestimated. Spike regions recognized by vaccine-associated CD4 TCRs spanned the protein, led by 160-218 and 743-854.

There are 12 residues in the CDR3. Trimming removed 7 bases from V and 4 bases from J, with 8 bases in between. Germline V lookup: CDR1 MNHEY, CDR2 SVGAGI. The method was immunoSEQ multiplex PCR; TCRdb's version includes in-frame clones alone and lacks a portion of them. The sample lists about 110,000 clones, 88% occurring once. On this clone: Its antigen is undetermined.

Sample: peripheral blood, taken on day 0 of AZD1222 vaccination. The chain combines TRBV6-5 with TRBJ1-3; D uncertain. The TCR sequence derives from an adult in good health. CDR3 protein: CASTNVGNTIYF. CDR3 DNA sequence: TGTGCCAGCACCAACGTGGGAAACACCATATATTTT.